Listed here are 13 T cell receptor beta chains from one sample, sequenced in a study of PD-1 blockade in mismatch repair-deficient tumors (dated 2017 in TCRdb). Library preparation was by the immunoSEQ multiplex PCR assay. Imported from immuneACCESS, the table was reduced by TCRdb to in-frame sequences with V and J called. These copies leave out some clones; in studies compared against another copy, an unresolved V gene accounts for under half, and the cause of the remainder is not known. Recorded for this sample are about 120,000 clones; around nine tenths of them occurred a single time. The top ten clones comprise about 11% of the sample. Sequenced material: peripheral blood, taken 72 weeks after starting pembrolizumab. Receptors originate from an adult with mismatch repair-deficient cancer.

V gene TRBV19 combines with J gene TRBJ1-2, with 12 bases matching TRBD1. This CDR3 spans 15 amino acids. Germline lookup yields CDR1 LNHDA and CDR2 SQIVND (reference sequence). V gave up 5 bases and J gave up 5 bases; unmatched junction bases: 6. The CDR3 region is CASSAGTGGLYGYTF. CDR3 DNA sequence: TGTGCCAGTAGTGCCGGGACAGGGGGCCTATATGGCTACACCTTC.

The gene calls are TRBV5-1 and TRBJ2-3; 8 nucleotides align to TRBD1. V lost 3 bases and J lost 5; bases outside the gene matches: 11. The germline gives CDR1 SGHRS, CDR2 YFSETQ. The CDR3 covers 16 residues. The CDR3 spells CASSYVGRGPQDTQYF. The CDR3 coding sequence is TGCGCCAGCAGCTACGTCGGCAGGGGGCCCCAAGATACGCAGTATTTT.

V and J are TRBV6-5 and TRBJ1-1; TRBD1 aligns across 7 bases. The CDR3 spans 15 residues. With V trimmed by 4 bases and J by 7 bases, 12 bases remained unmatched. Germline CDR1 reads MNHEY; CDR2 reads SVGAGI. The CDR3 region has the DNA TGTGCCAGCAGTTCCTCGCTTTTAGGGGGCAGTGAAGCTTTCTTT. Protein product: CASSSSLLGGSEAFF.

CDR3 protein: CASSLGRDTQYF. CDR3 bases: TGTGCCAGCAGCTTGGGGAGGGATACGCAGTATTTT. The V call is TRBV7-9, the J call TRBJ2-3; tentative D call: TRBD2 (6 bases). The CDR3 has 12 amino acids. In germline, CDR1 is SEHNR, CDR2 FQNEAQ (reference sequence). Deletions cut 3 bases from V and 6 bases from J, with 7 bases between.

With respect to this clone: The sample carries other DNA sequences with the same CDR3. The rearrangement joins TRBV27 to TRBJ2-1; 11 bases fit TRBD2. Trimming cost V 4 bases and J 4 bases; bases outside gene matches: 3. CDR1 is MNHEY and CDR2 is SMNVEV in the germline V gene (reference sequence). This CDR3 has 15 amino acids. As DNA, the CDR3 is TGTGCCAGCAGTTCCGGGACTAGCGGATACAATGAGCAGTTCTTC. Its translation is CASSSGTSGYNEQFF.

V is TRBV10-2 and J is TRBJ2-3; D is uncertain. Per the germline V gene, CDR1 is WSHSY and CDR2 is SAAADI. The CDR3 has 15 amino acids. V lost 7 bases, J lost 0 bases, and 14 bases lay in between. CDR3 coding DNA: TGCGCCAGCATCACGGATATCCCTAGCACAGATACGCAGTATTTT. Amino acid sequence: CASITDIPSTDTQYF.

This chain uses TRBV10-2 with TRBJ2-7; TRBD2 matches at 14 bases. The V segment lost 6 bases and the J segment 7 bases; nucleotides outside the gene matches: 8. Germline V lookup: CDR1 WSHSY, CDR2 SAAADI. The CDR3 consists of 15 residues. The CDR3 spells CASRGRGLAGVEQYF. The DNA for the CDR3 is TGCGCCAGCAGGGGGAGGGGACTAGCGGGAGTTGAGCAGTACTTC.

This clone appeared a few times. The gene calls are TRBV30 and TRBJ1-2; tentatively, D is TRBD1 (5 bases). With 3 bases removed from V and 7 bases from J, the gap between germline ends came to 15 bases. This CDR3 is built from 13 residues. Germline V CDR1 and CDR2: GTSNPN, SVGIG (reference sequence). The CDR3 protein is CAWSRPQVLGYTF. The DNA for the CDR3 is TGTGCCTGGAGCCGGCCACAGGTCCTTGGCTACACCTTC.

This chain links TRBV18 with TRBJ1-1; TRBD1 aligns across 8 bases. Germline V gives CDR1 KGHSH, CDR2 LQKENI. The CDR3 spans 15 residues. Losses at the gene ends were 4 bases for V and 1 base for J; bases not matched to a gene: 5. CDR3 sequence: CASSRRGQENTEAFF. CDR3 sequence (DNA): TGTGCCAGCTCACGACGGGGACAGGAGAACACTGAAGCTTTCTTT.

The chain is built from TRBV28 and TRBJ1-1; D perhaps matches TRBD1 (6 bases). The CDR3 has 14 residues. Germline lookup yields CDR1 MDHEN and CDR2 SYDVKM. Trimming left V 5 bases short and J 2 bases short, with 12 bases between. CDR3 nucleotide sequence: TGTGCCAGCAGTCCTGTGACAGGCAACACTGAAGCTTTCTTT. Translation: CASSPVTGNTEAFF.

The chain employs TRBV28 and TRBJ2-2; possible D gene TRBD2, 5 bases. Germline V CDR1 and CDR2: MDHEN, SYDVKM. The CDR3 length is 13 residues. Trimming left V 7 bases short and J 5 bases short, with 11 bases between. The CDR3 coding sequence is TGTGCCAGCACCCTCCCGGGGACCGGGGAGCTGTTTTTT. Translated, it gives CASTLPGTGELFF. Together with reference TRBV28 and TRBJ2-2, the CDR3 gives the full variable domain: DVKVTQSSRYLVKRTGEKVFLECVQDMDHENMFWYRQDPGLGLRLIYFSYDVKMKEKGDIPEGYSVSREKKERFSLILESASTNQTSMYLCASTLPGTGELFFGEGSRLTVL.

The genes are TRBV6-1 and TRBJ1-5, with D uncertain. V gave up 2 bases and J gave up 0 bases, with 17 bases separating them. The CDR3 contains 18 residues. From germline, CDR1 is MNHNS and CDR2 SASEGT. CDR3 in DNA: TGTGCCAGCAGTGAATTCGGGTTCGCAGCTAATAGCAATCAGCCCCAGCATTTT. The encoded protein is CASSEFGFAANSNQPQHF.

CDR3 in DNA: TGTGCCAGCAGTGTCCCCCGGGGCTTAGATAGCAATCAGCCCCAGCATTTT. Amino acids: CASSVPRGLDSNQPQHF. The V call is TRBV6-4, the J call TRBJ1-5; D might be TRBD1 (5 bases). The CDR3 has 17 amino acids. V dropped 4 bases and J dropped 0 bases, with 16 bases sitting between them. CDR1 and CDR2 (germline): MRHNA, SNTAGT.